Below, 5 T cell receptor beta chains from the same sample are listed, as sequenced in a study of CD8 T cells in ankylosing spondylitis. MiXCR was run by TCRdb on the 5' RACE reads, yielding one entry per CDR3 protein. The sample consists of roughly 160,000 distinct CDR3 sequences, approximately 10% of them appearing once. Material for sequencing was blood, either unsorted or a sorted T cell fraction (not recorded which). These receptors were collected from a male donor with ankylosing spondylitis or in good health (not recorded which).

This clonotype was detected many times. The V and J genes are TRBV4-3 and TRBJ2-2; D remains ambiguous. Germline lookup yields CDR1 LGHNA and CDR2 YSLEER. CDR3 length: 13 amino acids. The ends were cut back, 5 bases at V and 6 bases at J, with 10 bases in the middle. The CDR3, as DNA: TGCGCCAGCAGCGGGCCTTTTGCCGGGGAGCTGTTTTTT. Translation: CASSGPFAGELFF.

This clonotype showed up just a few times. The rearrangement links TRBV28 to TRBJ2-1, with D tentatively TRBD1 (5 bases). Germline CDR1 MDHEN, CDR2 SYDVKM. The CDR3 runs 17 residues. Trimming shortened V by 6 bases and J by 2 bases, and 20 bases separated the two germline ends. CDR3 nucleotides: TGTGCCAGCAGCCAGGGCAGGGAAGGTGGTCCCTACAATGAGCAGTTCTTC. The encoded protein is CASSQGREGGPYNEQFF.

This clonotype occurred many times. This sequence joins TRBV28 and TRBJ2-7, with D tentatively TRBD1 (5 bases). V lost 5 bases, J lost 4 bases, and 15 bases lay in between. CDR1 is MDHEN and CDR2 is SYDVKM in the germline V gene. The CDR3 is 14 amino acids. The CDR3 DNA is TGTGCCAGCAGTGTATCAGGGAATTTTTACGAGCAGTACTTC. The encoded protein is CASSVSGNFYEQYF.

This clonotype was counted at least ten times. CDR3 region: CASSLAGGALTEAFF. The CDR3, as DNA: TGTGCCAGCAGTTTAGCGGGGGGGGCGCTCACTGAAGCTTTCTTT. The chain combines TRBV12-3 or TRBV12-4 with TRBJ1-1; perhaps TRBD1 as D (6 bases). This CDR3 comprises 15 residues. With 0 bases removed from V and 4 bases from J, the gap between germline ends came to 12 bases.

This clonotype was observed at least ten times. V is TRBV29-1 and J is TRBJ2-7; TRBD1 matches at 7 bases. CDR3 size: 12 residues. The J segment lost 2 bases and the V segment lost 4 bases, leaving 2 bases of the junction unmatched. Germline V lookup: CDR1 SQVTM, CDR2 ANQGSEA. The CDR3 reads CSVGQGAYEQYF. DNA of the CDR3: TGCAGCGTTGGACAGGGCGCCTACGAGCAGTACTTC.